These T cell receptor beta chains were read from a single sample in a study of a mutant IDH1 vaccine in newly diagnosed glioma. TCRdb's table, derived via immunoSEQ multiplex PCR, lists solely in-frame clones and lacks some. Among roughly 70,000 clones listed, about 86% were seen once. Sequencing used PBMCs, obtained from a glioma patient treated with radiotherapy, temozolomide or both. Every receptor here comes from a young man with glioma. Each CDR3 is given with its conserved first and last residue. The order of the fields is V gene, D gene, clone size, J gene, CDR3 protein, CDR3 DNA. D genes are given only for firm matches. Some rows mark clone size as missing; the rest say once, few, many or name a class of expanded clone.

TRBV29-1,.,.,TRBJ2-7,CSVMGTAPTSSYEQYF,TGCAGCGTAATGGGGACGGCCCCAACAAGCTCCTACGAGCAGTACTTC
TRBV4-1,TRBD1,.,TRBJ2-7,CASSLVAQGAPPYEQYF,TGCGCCAGCAGCCTCGTAGCACAGGGGGCGCCCCCCTACGAGCAGTACTTC
TRBV10-3,TRBD1,.,TRBJ2-7,CAIRKGGTGTYEQYF,TGTGCCATCAGAAAAGGTGGGACAGGGACCTACGAGCAGTACTTC
TRBV2,TRBD1,few,TRBJ1-2,CAGREGQDYGYTF,TGTGCCGGCCGGGAGGGACAGGACTATGGCTACACCTTC
TRBV5-6,.,.,TRBJ2-1,CASSLFYNEQFF,TGTGCCAGCAGCTTGTTTTACAATGAGCAGTTCTTC
TRBV19,.,.,TRBJ1-1,CASSLDGGRRTEAFF,TGTGCCAGTAGCCTTGATGGGGGGCGCCGGACTGAAGCTTTCTTT
TRBV29-1,.,.,TRBJ1-1,CSVVGVEAEAFF,TGCAGCGTTGTAGGGGTAGAGGCTGAAGCTTTCTTT
TRBV25-1,TRBD1,.,TRBJ1-3,CASSGTGYGNTIYF,TGTGCCAGCAGTGGGACAGGGTACGGAAACACCATATATTTT
TRBV4-1,TRBD1,.,TRBJ2-1,CASSHLPGQGYNEQFF,TGCGCCAGCAGCCATCTACCGGGACAGGGCTACAATGAGCAGTTCTTC
TRBV29-1,.,.,TRBJ2-3,CSVERTSTDTQYF,TGCAGCGTTGAACGGACTAGCACAGATACGCAGTATTTT
TRBV28,.,.,TRBJ2-3,CASSPPGTTDTQYF,TGTGCCAGCAGCCCTCCCGGCACTACAGATACGCAGTATTTT
TRBV5-1,.,.,TRBJ1-1,CASSLGGVTEAFF,TGCGCCAGCAGCTTGGGAGGGGTCACTGAAGCTTTCTTT
TRBV18,TRBD1,.,TRBJ2-7,CASSRGQGRTTGYEQYF,TGTGCCAGCTCACGCGGACAGGGTCGGACAACTGGGTACGAGCAGTACTTC
TRBV7-8,.,.,TRBJ1-5,CASSPWVGPNQPQHF,TGTGCCAGCAGTCCATGGGTAGGGCCCAATCAGCCCCAGCATTTT
TRBV12-5,TRBD1,.,TRBJ2-5,CASGLVPKDRGHETQYF,TGTGCTAGTGGTTTGGTACCCAAAGACAGGGGGCATGAGACCCAGTACTTC
TRBV7-8,TRBD1,.,TRBJ2-1,CASSLATGQGVHEQFF,TGTGCCAGCAGCTTAGCAACGGGACAGGGGGTCCATGAGCAGTTCTTC
TRBV7-9,.,.,TRBJ1-1,CASSAPGNTGAFF,TGTGCCAGCAGCGCCCCAGGGAATACGGGAGCTTTCTTT
TRBV5-1,.,.,TRBJ2-1,CASSPKPGQVAGGPGNEQFF,TGCGCCAGCAGCCCCAAACCGGGACAGGTTGCGGGGGGCCCCGGCAATGAGCAGTTCTTC
TRBV9,TRBD1,.,TRBJ2-1,CASSFRQGGANEQFF,TGTGCCAGCAGCTTCCGACAGGGGGGAGCCAATGAGCAGTTCTTC
TRBV2,.,.,TRBJ2-5,CASSEEAETQYF,TGTGCCAGCAGTGAAGAGGCGGAGACCCAGTACTTC
TRBV19,.,few,TRBJ1-1,CASSIDLIQNTEAFF,TGTGCCAGTAGTATAGATCTAATACAAAACACTGAAGCTTTCTTT
TRBV30,.,.,TRBJ2-6,CAWSIRGIQGDVLTF,TGTGCCTGGAGTATACGAGGGATACAAGGGGACGTCCTGACTTTC
TRBV11-2,.,.,TRBJ2-3,CASSPFYPRTSTDTQYF,TGTGCCAGCAGCCCATTCTACCCCCGAACAAGCACAGATACGCAGTATTTT
TRBV2,.,.,TRBJ2-2,CASRGHLNTGELFF,TGTGCCAGCAGGGGACACTTAAACACCGGGGAGCTGTTTTTT